This T cell receptor beta chain was sequenced for a study of blood T cell repertoires in COVID-19. Study-wide context: Material from acute and convalescent COVID-19 was sourced from the United States, Italy and Spain. T cells, B-cell-depleted T cells, or PBMCs supplied cDNA or gDNA.

Assay used: immunoSEQ multiplex PCR; TCRdb lists only in-frame clones, some missing. The sample records tens of thousands of clones, approximately 90% being singletons. The ends lost 3 bases at V and 1 base at J; junction bases unmatched: 1. CDR1 SGHTA and CDR2 FQGNSA come from the germline V gene. CDR3 length equals 14 residues. The specimen sequenced was peripheral blood. The chain uses TRBV7-2 and TRBJ2-7; 9 bases agree with TRBD1. This receptor was identified in a man in his sixties or seventies with active or convalescent COVID-19. As DNA, the CDR3 is TGTGCCAGCAGCTTCGGACAGGGGTCCTACGAGCAGTACTTC. This gives the protein CASSFGQGSYEQYF. The full variable domain, in which reference TRBV7-2 and TRBJ2-7 provide the parts outside the CDR3, is GAGVSQSPSNKVTEKGKDVELRCDPISGHTALYWYRQSLGQGLEFLIYFQGNSAPDKSGLPSDRFSAERTGGSVSTLTIQRTQQEDSAVYLCASSFGQGSYEQYFGPGTRLTVT.